This TCR beta chain was identified during a study of cytomegalovirus exposure and HLA in healthy donors. The primer mix had 60 Vbeta and 13 Jbeta primers. In the authors' workflow: An analysis performed later counted roughly 79 million unique TCR beta chains (approximately 10 million of them shared). Sequenced by immunoSEQ multiplex PCR; TCRdb stores in-frame clones only, minus some. Clone size and the V and J calls come from that table; the DNA yielded D and trimming. This sample's clone table lists about 58,000 clones. The sequence derives from a woman aged 18-30 years in good health and CMV-seronegative. Material for sequencing was PBMCs.

This CDR3 reads CASSLGAAGEETQYF. CDR3 coding DNA: TGTGCCAGCAGCTTGGGAGCAGCGGGGGAGGAGACCCAGTACTTC. This chain joins TRBV5-4 and TRBJ2-5, with 8 nucleotides matching TRBD2. Germline values: CDR1 SGHNT, CDR2 YYREEE (reference sequence). J gave up 5 bases and V 0 bases, and 6 bases lay outside the gene matches. The CDR3 sequence is 15 residues long.